One and the same sample provided the 5 T cell receptor beta chains below, sequenced in a study of post-analysis software for immune sequencing data. General study findings and limits: Four to six TRBV segments (TRBV5-6, TRBV5-1 and TRBV20-1 among them) occurred more frequently in patients than in controls.

Their antigens remain unidentified. Unique molecular identifiers were present in the TCR beta cDNA libraries. TCRdb passed the PCR reads through MiXCR, listing each CDR3 protein once. In the table there are over 250,000 distinct CDR3 sequences, around 34% of which are singletons. Sequencing input: blood. The receptors here all came from a girl aged 5 to 17 with multiple sclerosis.

This chain connects TRBV12-3 or TRBV12-4 to TRBJ2-7; 7 bases line up with TRBD1. V gave up 7 bases and J gave up 4 bases; unmatched junction bases: 10. The CDR3 has 14 amino acids. This CDR3 reads CASTTGTERYEQYF. DNA for the CDR3: TGTGCCAGCACCACCGGGACAGAAAGATACGAGCAGTACTTC.

This clonotype has more than one count but fewer than ten. The CDR3, as DNA: TGCGCCAGCAGCTTAAGGACTAGCGGGTCCCTGATTTTAGGTGAGCAGTTCTTC. It codes for CASSLRTSGSLILGEQFF. This chain connects TRBV5-1 to TRBJ2-1; 11 bases align to TRBD2. The CDR3 loop spans 18 amino acids. V was clipped by 2 bases and J by 9 bases; unmatched bases: 16. Per germline, CDR1 SGHRS and CDR2 YFSETQ.

Ten or more counts support this clonotype. This chain uses TRBV6-2 or TRBV6-3 with TRBJ2-7, with 8 bases matching TRBD2. This CDR3 contains 14 residues. Germline trimming cut 7 bases from V and 3 bases from J; bases unmatched to any gene: 8. The germline CDR1 and CDR2 sequences are MNHEY and SVGEGT. CDR3 residues: CASIPGLGVYEQYF. The CDR3 bases are TGTGCCAGCATCCCGGGACTAGGAGTCTACGAGCAGTACTTC.

Many counts were recorded for this clonotype. The J gene is TRBJ1-1, the V gene TRBV7-2, with D perhaps matching TRBD1 (5 bases). In germline, CDR1 is SGHTA, CDR2 FQGNSA. The CDR3 covers 13 residues. V gave up 3 bases and J gave up 6 bases, with 11 bases separating them. Here the CDR3 reads CASSFRQGSEAFF. As DNA, the CDR3 is TGTGCCAGCAGCTTCCGCCAGGGATCTGAAGCTTTCTTT.

This clonotype was seen at least ten times. V usage is TRBV5-1 and J usage is TRBJ2-1; 7 bases fit TRBD2. The length of the CDR3 is 14 residues. With V trimmed by 4 bases and J by 6 bases, 7 bases remained unmatched. The germline gives CDR1 SGHRS, CDR2 YFSETQ. In nucleotides, the CDR3 is TGCGCCAGCAGCCGAGGCGGGAGCAGCAATGAGCAGTTCTTC. Translated: CASSRGGSSNEQFF.